This passage covers 17 T cell receptor beta chains from one sample sequenced in a study of memory CD4+ T cells and cytomegalovirus serostatus (dated by TCRdb to the late 2010s). Receptors were amplified or captured by the immunoSEQ multiplex PCR assay. TCRdb stores this immuneACCESS table with in-frame sequences only. Part of the clones is absent; in the studies checked, under half of the shortfall reflects unresolved V genes, and no reason is known for the rest. The table for this sample lists tens of thousands of clones; roughly 80% of them were counted only once. The ten largest clones take up 0.75% to 0.85% of the sample. Single viable CD3+CD4+CD8-CD45RO+ cells were sorted as memory CD4+ T cells on a FACSAria II. Sample: memory CD4+ T cells from blood. Every receptor here comes from an adult in good health and CMV-seronegative.

The chain links TRBV6-5 to TRBJ1-1; tentatively, D is TRBD1 (6 bases). CDR3 size: 13 residues. The germline V and J ends were trimmed by 0 bases and 5 bases, with 7 bases remaining between them. The germline V gene has CDR1 MNHEY and CDR2 SVGAGI. CDR3 DNA sequence: TGTGCCAGCAGTTACTCCCAGGGGACTGAAGCTTTCTTT. Amino acid sequence: CASSYSQGTEAFF.

This sequence joins TRBV2 and TRBJ2-5; 9 positions match TRBD1. Losses at the gene ends were 4 bases for V and 5 bases for J; bases not matched to a gene: 5. This CDR3 is built from 14 residues. The germline V gene encodes CDR1 SNHLY and CDR2 FYNNEI. The CDR3, as DNA: TGTGCCAGCAGTGTACAGGGGGCTGCGGAGACCCAGTACTTC. Its protein is CASSVQGAAETQYF. The whole variable domain, remainder taken from reference TRBV2 and TRBJ2-5, is EPEVTQTPSHQVTQMGQEVILRCVPISNHLYFYWYRQILGQKVEFLVSFYNNEISEKSEIFDDQFSVERPDGSNFTLKIRSTKLEDSAMYFCASSVQGAAETQYFGPGTRLLVL.

The rearrangement links TRBV5-4 to TRBJ2-7, with 7 bases matching TRBD1. The CDR3 runs to 14 residues. After removal of 4 bases from V and 2 bases from J, the junction contained 6 bases not matched to a gene. CDR1 is SGHNT and CDR2 is YYREEE in the germline V gene (reference sequence). Here the CDR3 DNA reads TGTGCCAGCAGCCCGGGACAGCCGACCTACGAGCAGTACTTC. It is translated as CASSPGQPTYEQYF.

The CDR3 DNA sequence: TGCAGCGTTGACTCGACTAGCGGGGGACAAGAGACCCAGTACTTC. As protein: CSVDSTSGGQETQYF. The chain couples TRBV29-1 to TRBJ2-5, with 12 bases aligning to TRBD2. CDR1 is SQVTM and CDR2 is ANQGSEA in the germline V gene. The trim removed 3 bases at V and 2 bases at J, leaving 4 bases unmatched. CDR3 length: 15 residues.

J is TRBJ1-5 and V is TRBV2; TRBD1 aligns across 7 bases. V gave up 0 bases and J gave up 6 bases; unmatched junction bases: 8. CDR1 is SNHLY, CDR2 FYNNEI, per germline. The CDR3 totals 16 residues. The CDR3 bases are TGTGCCAGCAGTGAAGCCGGGACAGTAAAAGGTCAGCCCCAGCATTTT. Residues: CASSEAGTVKGQPQHF.

This rearrangement joins TRBV10-3 to TRBJ2-5; D not certain. This CDR3 comprises 14 residues. Trimming removed 0 bases from V and 2 bases from J, with 7 bases in between. Germline CDR1 and CDR2: ENHRY and SYGVKD. The DNA for the CDR3 is TGTGCCATCAGTGAGTCTTTCAATCAAGAGACCCAGTACTTC. Its protein product is CAISESFNQETQYF.

The chain combines TRBV5-4 with TRBJ2-3; D tentatively reads TRBD1 or TRBD2 (5 bases each). Trimming took 2 bases from V and 4 from J, leaving 14 bases between them. Germline assignment: CDR1 SGHNT and CDR2 YYREEE (reference sequence). The CDR3 consists of 15 residues. This CDR3 is CASSFEGSEADTQYF. In DNA, the CDR3 is TGTGCCAGCAGCTTCGAGGGGAGTGAGGCAGATACGCAGTATTTT.

The V call is TRBV5-1, the J call TRBJ2-5; D gene uncertain. Germline V gene sequence: CDR1 SGHRS, CDR2 YFSETQ. This CDR3 spans 13 amino acids. The V end lost 6 bases, the J end lost 4 bases, and 13 bases lay between the germline ends. CDR3 coding DNA: TGCGCCAGCAATCAGGAAGGTTTAGAGACCCAGTACTTC. This translates into CASNQEGLETQYF.

This clone occurred a few times. This sequence joins TRBV28 and TRBJ2-7; D may be TRBD1 (6 bases). Germline loops: CDR1 MDHEN, CDR2 SYDVKM. This CDR3 is built from 16 residues. Between the trimmed V and J ends, which lost 8 bases and 0 bases, there was a span of 20 bases. The DNA of the CDR3 is TGTGCCAGCGGCCTGGGGGCAGGGGCGGGCTCCTACGAGCAGTACTTC. This codes for CASGLGAGAGSYEQYF. Supplemented by reference TRBV28 and TRBJ2-7, the full variable domain reads DVKVTQSSRYLVKRTGEKVFLECVQDMDHENMFWYRQDPGLGLRLIYFSYDVKMKEKGDIPEGYSVSREKKERFSLILESASTNQTSMYLCASGLGAGAGSYEQYFGPGTRLTVT.

The rearrangement joins TRBV5-6 to TRBJ2-7, with D unresolved. The CDR3 is 15 residues long. Per germline, CDR1 SGHDT and CDR2 YYEEEE. V was pared by 0 bases and J by 7 bases, with 17 bases between. The CDR3 region has the DNA TGTGCCAGCAGCTTGGGCTCCCGGATCGACTTGGAGCAGTACTTC. This gives the protein CASSLGSRIDLEQYF.

This chain connects TRBV4-1 to TRBJ2-1, with 7 nucleotides matching TRBD2. CDR1 and CDR2 (germline): MGHRA, YSYEKL. Trimming removed 3 bases from V and 5 bases from J; junction bases left unmatched: 16. This CDR3 is built from 18 residues. The CDR3 region has the DNA TGCGCCAGCAGCCACGCCACCCGGCTGCGGGGGACCAACAATGAGCAGTTCTTC. Its protein product is CASSHATRLRGTNNEQFF.

This chain uses TRBV27 with TRBJ2-1; 7 nucleotides match TRBD2. With V trimmed by 2 bases and J by 9 bases, 7 bases remained unmatched. CDR3 length equals 14 residues. Germline CDR1 reads MNHEY; CDR2 reads SMNVEV (reference sequence). CDR3 protein: CASSLRLGGTEQFF. CDR3 in DNA: TGTGCCAGCAGTTTAAGGCTGGGGGGGACTGAGCAGTTCTTC.

V is TRBV18 and J is TRBJ2-1, with 8 positions matching TRBD2. Germline V gene data show CDR1 as KGHSH and CDR2 as LQKENI. CDR3 length equals 15 residues. V dropped 6 bases and J dropped 6; count of bases not matched to a gene: 10. The CDR3 DNA reads as TGTGCCAGCTCGCAAGCGAGCGGGAGTGGCAATGAGCAGTTCTTC. Residues: CASSQASGSGNEQFF.

This clone was detected only a few times. The CDR3 DNA reads as TGCAGTGCTGCAGGGAGTACTGAAGCTTTCTTT. Translating it yields CSAAGSTEAFF. The V and J genes are TRBV20-1 and TRBJ1-1; maybe TRBD1 (5 bases). The CDR3 sequence is 11 residues long. Germline V gene lookup returns CDR1 DFQATT and CDR2 SNEGSKA (reference sequence). V was trimmed by 5 bases and J by 5 bases, leaving 9 bases between them.

The chain couples TRBV10-3 to TRBJ2-2; D may be TRBD1 or TRBD2 (7 bases each). The CDR3 runs 16 residues. V lost 2 bases, J lost 4 bases, and 14 bases lay in between. Germline V gene data show CDR1 as ENHRY and CDR2 as SYGVKD. The CDR3 sequence: CAISEGRGLSTGELFF. The CDR3 DNA sequence: TGTGCCATCAGTGAGGGGAGGGGGCTGAGCACCGGGGAGCTGTTTTTT.

The genes are TRBV27 and TRBJ1-2, with 9 bases lining up with TRBD1. The CDR3 contains 15 residues. V dropped 5 bases and J dropped 4; count of bases not matched to a gene: 8. CDR1 and CDR2 from the germline V gene are MNHEY and SMNVEV (reference sequence). This CDR3 reads CASSRTGQGGYGYTF. CDR3 coding DNA: TGTGCCAGCAGTCGTACGGGACAGGGCGGCTATGGCTACACCTTC.

This chain connects TRBV18 to TRBJ1-3, with unresolved D. Germline V CDR1 and CDR2: KGHSH, LQKENI. The V gene lost 2 bases and the J gene lost 2 bases, with 4 bases spanning the gap. This CDR3 has 13 amino acids. CDR3 amino acids: CASSPGTGNTIYF. Written as DNA, the CDR3 is TGTGCCAGCTCACCAGGGACTGGAAACACCATATATTTT.